The clone carrying this T cell receptor (beta chain) was recorded once. These data are taken from a study of blood T cell repertoires in COVID-19. Study information: The United States, Italy and Spain supplied acute and convalescent COVID-19 samples. PBMCs, B-cell-depleted T cells, or T cells provided the cDNA or gDNA that made up the material.

In the study's own analysis: The authors estimated nucleated cell counts from reference gene primer amplification. TCRdb's table, derived via immunoSEQ multiplex PCR, lists solely in-frame clones and lacks some. V, J and clone size were drawn from that table, and D and trimming were deduced from the DNA. The data show some 150,000 clones, about nine tenths seen once. V lost 1 base to trimming and J lost 5 bases; unmatched junction nucleotides: 4. Germline V CDR1 and CDR2: SGHTA, FQGNSA. This CDR3 contains 14 residues. This clonotype originated in a woman between 45 and 65 years old with acute or convalescent COVID-19. The sample taken for sequencing was peripheral blood. The chain recombines TRBV7-2 with TRBJ2-5, with 7 positions matching TRBD1. CDR3 residues: CASSLVGGGETQYF. CDR3 coding DNA: TGTGCCAGCAGCTTAGTAGGGGGCGGGGAGACCCAGTACTTC.